This T cell receptor beta chain comes out of a study of T-cell memory formation after mild COVID-19. Study-level results: Mostly located in CM and EM were contracting CD4+ clones, with contracting CD8+ clones located in EMRA. Whether day 37 second-wave clones are SARS-CoV-2-specific was not confirmed.

Via MiXCR, TCRdb re-called the 5' RACE reads, giving one row per CDR3 protein. The data contain 470,000 or so distinct CDR3 sequences, approximately 19% of them singletons. This clonotype was seen only a few times. The antigen is undetermined. This CDR3 comprises 14 residues. CDR1 and CDR2 (germline): SEHNR, FQNEAQ (reference sequence). V was pared by 5 bases and J by 8 bases, with 18 bases between. The receptor was derived from a man aged 18 to 30 who had mild COVID-19 (a few samples of this study predate the infection). Cell type and time point are not known. V usage is TRBV7-9 and J usage is TRBJ1-2; D uncertain. Sequencing was done on a sample of PBMCs or a T cell subset sorted from them (not recorded which). The CDR3 sequence is CASSPIFTDHGYTF. DNA for the CDR3: TGTGCCAGCAGCCCTATATTTACAGACCACGGCTACACCTTC.